Each of the 29 T cell receptor beta chains below was sequenced from the same sample in a study of graft-versus-host responses after intestinal transplantation. The table came from immunoSEQ multiplex PCR; TCRdb's copy has only in-frame clones and leaves some out. The data show just under 65,000 clones, roughly nine tenths seen once. Antigens for these TCRs are unknown. Sequences were derived from unstimulated CD8+ T cells sorted from spleen or lymph node cells, sampled before transplant. These TCRs come from a human donor who was the organ donor for an intestinal transplant.

The chain carries TRBV7-8 and TRBJ2-7; TRBD2 matches 9 bases. V trimming: 5 bases; J trimming: 2 bases; junction bases outside the gene matches: 10. Germline V gene lookup returns CDR1 SGHVS and CDR2 FQNEAQ. The CDR3 covers 16 residues. CDR3 residues: CASSPSGGRATYEQYF. The CDR3 coding sequence is TGTGCCAGCAGCCCCTCCGGCGGGAGGGCTACCTACGAGCAGTACTTC.

This chain's CDR3 is CAISRRRGNEKLFF. The DNA of the CDR3 is TGTGCCATCAGTCGAAGGAGAGGCAATGAAAAACTGTTTTTT. The chain uses TRBV10-3 and TRBJ1-4; D is uncertain. The CDR3 runs to 14 residues. The germline gives CDR1 ENHRY, CDR2 SYGVKD. V dropped 5 bases and J dropped 5 bases, with 12 bases sitting between them.

The rearrangement joins TRBV23-1 to TRBJ1-2; 7 positions agree with TRBD1. TRBV23-1 is recorded as an ORF, its role being uncertain. The CDR3 runs to 17 residues. The V gene end was trimmed by 3 bases and the J gene end by 1 base; junction bases not matched to a gene: 11. The CDR3 here is CASSHQDRPSFNYGYTF. Here the CDR3 DNA reads TGCGCCAGCAGTCACCAGGACAGGCCCAGCTTTAACTATGGCTACACCTTC.

The chain links TRBV7-3 to TRBJ2-1; tentatively, D is TRBD2 (7 bases). Per germline, CDR1 SGHTA and CDR2 FQGTGA. The V and J ends lost 6 bases and 7 bases respectively, with 13 bases between them. The CDR3 sequence is 13 residues long. The CDR3 nucleotides are TGTGCCAGCAGGTCTAGCGGACAGAATGAGCAGTTCTTC. This codes for CASRSSGQNEQFF.

The V and J genes are TRBV7-9 and TRBJ2-2, with 8 nucleotides matching TRBD1. V shed 2 bases and J 9 bases; nucleotides not matched to a gene: 14. The CDR3 sequence is 17 residues long. Germline CDR1 is SEHNR and CDR2 is FQNEAQ (reference sequence). The CDR3 sequence: CASSLPFSGGFFRELFF. CDR3 nucleotide sequence: TGTGCCAGCAGCTTACCCTTCTCAGGGGGCTTTTTCCGGGAGCTGTTTTTT.

The chain uses TRBV5-8 and TRBJ2-7, with TRBD2 matching over 8 bases. Germline V gene data show CDR1 as SGHTS and CDR2 as YDEGEE. V gave up 0 bases and J gave up 6 bases; unmatched junction bases: 2. The CDR3 runs 13 residues. Written as DNA, the CDR3 is TGTGCCAGCAGCTTGGCGGGAGGGGTCGAGCAGTACTTC. Translated: CASSLAGGVEQYF.

The rearrangement uses TRBV5-4 and TRBJ2-7, with D maybe TRBD2 (6 bases). This CDR3 comprises 12 residues. CDR1 and CDR2 from the germline V gene are SGHNT and YYREEE (reference sequence). Trimming took off 5 bases at V and 3 bases at J, with 9 bases between the two ends. Here the CDR3 DNA reads TGTGCCAGCAGTTCCGGGAGCTACGAGCAGTACTTC. Its protein is CASSSGSYEQYF.

The genes are TRBV28 and TRBJ1-4, with 9 bases fitting TRBD1. CDR1 and CDR2 (germline): MDHEN, SYDVKM. This CDR3 region has 15 residues. V dropped 6 bases and J dropped 5; count of bases not matched to a gene: 7. The CDR3 loop is CASSSLGTGNEKLFF. For the CDR3, the DNA is TGTGCCAGCAGCAGCCTCGGGACAGGGAATGAAAAACTGTTTTTT.

The chain joins TRBV27 to TRBJ2-7; D remains ambiguous. Trimming left V 5 bases short and J 6 bases short, with 11 bases between. Germline CDR1 is MNHEY and CDR2 is SMNVEV (reference sequence). The CDR3 is made up of 12 amino acids. CDR3 region: CASSLPGGEQYF. DNA for the CDR3: TGTGCCAGCAGTCTACCCGGTGGCGAGCAGTACTTC.

The V and J genes are TRBV10-1 and TRBJ1-5; 9 bases map to TRBD1. The CDR3 is 14 amino acids. Germline V CDR1 and CDR2: WNHNN, SYGVQD (reference sequence). The ends lost 7 bases at V and 7 bases at J; junction bases unmatched: 8. The CDR3 coding sequence is TGCGCCAGCACCCCCGGGGACAGGGACCAGCCCCAGCATTTT. Protein sequence: CASTPGDRDQPQHF.

The chain is built from TRBV15 and TRBJ2-3, with TRBD2 matching 9 bases. Per germline, CDR1 LNHNV and CDR2 YYDKDF (reference sequence). The junction had 6 bases not matched to a gene; V was cut back by 7 bases and J by 1 base. This CDR3 region has 15 residues. The DNA for the CDR3 is TGTGCCACCACGACGACTAGCGGACGCACAGATACGCAGTATTTT. The encoded protein is CATTTTSGRTDTQYF.

V gene TRBV6-1 combines with J gene TRBJ2-7; perhaps TRBD1 as D (6 bases). V lost 8 bases and J 3 bases, leaving 8 bases between the germline ends. The CDR3 length is 11 residues. Germline CDR1 reads MNHNS; CDR2 reads SASEGT. CDR3 DNA sequence: TGTGCCAGCGAACAGGGCTACGAGCAGTACTTC. Translating gives CASEQGYEQYF.

This clone was found a few times. The DNA of the CDR3 is TGTGCCAGCACCGAGGGAGCGGGGGGGGCCGGGGAGCTGTTTTTT. Amino acid sequence: CASTEGAGGAGELFF. The J gene is TRBJ2-2, the V gene TRBV6-1; 10 nucleotides agree with TRBD2. Germline-derived CDR1 and CDR2 are MNHNS and SASEGT. The CDR3 covers 15 residues. With 7 bases clipped from V and 6 bases from J, the junction kept 8 bases outside the gene matches.

This clone was observed a few times. The genes are TRBV4-3 and TRBJ2-5; 8 bases line up with TRBD2. This CDR3 is built from 16 residues. Per germline, CDR1 LGHNA and CDR2 YSLEER. Trimming removed 3 bases from V and 5 bases from J; junction bases left unmatched: 11. The chain's CDR3 is CASSHSIAGSAETQYF. CDR3 nucleotides: TGCGCCAGCAGCCATTCAATAGCGGGATCAGCGGAGACCCAGTACTTC.

This clone was detected only once. The CDR3: CASSKKGTLRGHKDIQYF. CDR3 coding DNA: TGTGCCAGTAGTAAAAAAGGGACGTTGAGGGGGCATAAAGACATTCAGTACTTC. The chain uses TRBV19 and TRBJ2-4; TRBD1 agrees at 7 bases. The germline CDR1 and CDR2 sequences are LNHDA and SQIVND (reference sequence). This CDR3 region has 18 residues. V lost 4 bases, J lost 8 bases, and 20 bases stayed unmatched.

The chain links TRBV27 to TRBJ1-1; D ambiguous. The length of the CDR3 is 14 residues. Germline CDR1 and CDR2: MNHEY and SMNVEV (reference sequence). V lost 7 bases and J lost 6, with 18 bases in between. The CDR3 loop is CASIPSGVQPEAFF. CDR3 nucleotide sequence: TGTGCCAGCATACCTTCCGGGGTACAACCTGAAGCTTTCTTT.

The V gene is TRBV11-3, the J gene TRBJ2-5; the D gene is possibly TRBD2 (5 bases). The CDR3 is 13 amino acids. Looked up from germline, CDR1 is SGHNT and CDR2 is YENEEA. V dropped 1 base and J dropped 5 bases, with 8 bases sitting between them. For the CDR3, the DNA is TGTGCCAGCAGCTTAGTGGGCGGGGAGACCCAGTACTTC. Its translation is CASSLVGGETQYF.

The chain carries TRBV28 and TRBJ1-6; D perhaps matches TRBD1 (6 bases). V lost 8 bases and J 11 bases, leaving 22 bases between the germline ends. The germline V gene encodes CDR1 MDHEN and CDR2 SYDVKM. The CDR3 has 15 residues. The CDR3 reads CASAEVQGDFPPLHF. The CDR3 nucleotides read TGTGCCAGCGCCGAGGTACAGGGTGACTTTCCACCCCTCCACTTT.

J is TRBJ2-1 and V is TRBV19, with D possibly TRBD1 on 5 matching bases. The CDR3 runs to 15 residues. From germline, CDR1 is LNHDA and CDR2 SQIVND (reference sequence). The V gene lost 1 base and the J gene lost 4 bases, with 11 bases spanning the gap. This CDR3 is CASSIVEGQYNEQFF. As DNA, the CDR3 is TGTGCCAGTAGTATAGTTGAAGGACAATACAATGAGCAGTTCTTC.

This clone was detected only once. The chain recombines TRBV15 with TRBJ2-3, with no clear D. Trimming pared 8 bases from V and 3 bases from J, leaving 12 bases between. This CDR3 has 13 residues. From germline, CDR1 is LNHNV and CDR2 YYDKDF (reference sequence). The DNA of the CDR3 is TGTGCCACCGTCGGTCGCTTTACAGATACGCAGTATTTT. Its protein product is CATVGRFTDTQYF. Based on the CDR3 plus reference TRBV15 and TRBJ2-3, the full variable domain is DAMVIQNPRYQVTQFGKPVTLSCSQTLNHNVMYWYQQKSSQAPKLLFHYYDKDFNNEADTPDNFQSRRPNTSFCFLDIRSPGLGDTAMYLCATVGRFTDTQYFGPGTRLTVL.

The V call is TRBV7-9, the J call TRBJ2-5; maybe TRBD1 (6 bases). The J call may be faulty, since TRBJ2-7 better matches the DNA end. The CDR3 is made up of 14 amino acids. Looked up from germline, CDR1 is SEHNR and CDR2 is FQNEAQ (reference sequence). CDR3 in amino acids: CASSFTDSTYEQYF. The CDR3 DNA follows: TGTGCCAGCAGCTTCACGGACAGCACCTACGAGCAGTACTTC.

The chain is built from TRBV6-5 and TRBJ2-5, with D hard to call. The CDR3 totals 16 residues. V was cut by 1 base and J by 0 bases, with 12 bases left in between. Germline CDR1 is MNHEY and CDR2 is SVGAGI. The CDR3 nucleotides are TGTGCCAGCAGTTACTTACGAGGCCCGTACCAAGAGACCCAGTACTTC. This sequence encodes CASSYLRGPYQETQYF.

This clone is a singleton in its sample. The chain couples TRBV27 to TRBJ2-1, with a possible D match to TRBD2 (5 bases). Germline CDR1 and CDR2: MNHEY and SMNVEV (reference sequence). Trimming cost V 5 bases and J 5 bases, with 10 bases left between them. The CDR3 is 13 amino acids. CDR3 protein: CASSPRGNNEQFF. The CDR3 nucleotides are TGTGCCAGCAGTCCCCGGGGTAACAATGAGCAGTTCTTC.

The chain recombines TRBV15 with TRBJ2-5; 11 bases align to TRBD1. CDR1 is LNHNV, CDR2 YYDKDF, per germline (reference sequence). The ends lost 3 bases at V and 5 bases at J; junction bases unmatched: 5. The CDR3 contains 15 residues. CDR3: CATSRGQGGAETQYF. The DNA for the CDR3 is TGTGCCACCAGCAGGGGACAGGGGGGAGCGGAGACCCAGTACTTC.

This rearrangement joins TRBV6-5 to TRBJ1-1; no definite D call. Trimming removed 2 bases at V and 1 base at J, with 5 bases between. Germline values: CDR1 MNHEY, CDR2 SVGAGI. This CDR3 contains 13 residues. The CDR3 DNA is TGTGCCAGCAGTTACGGAGAGAACACTGAAGCTTTCTTT. This codes for CASSYGENTEAFF.

The rearrangement links TRBV9 to TRBJ2-1; 9 bases line up with TRBD1. There are 15 residues in the CDR3. CDR1 SGDLS and CDR2 YYNGEE come from the germline V gene. The junction had 5 bases not matched to a gene; V was cut back by 2 bases and J by 5 bases. CDR3 amino acids: CASSVDRGLNNEQFF. DNA of the CDR3: TGTGCCAGCAGCGTCGACAGGGGGTTGAACAATGAGCAGTTCTTC.

The chain recombines TRBV6-5 with TRBJ2-7; TRBD1 matches at 7 bases. Trimming cost V 6 bases and J 6 bases; bases outside gene matches: 8. Germline assignment: CDR1 MNHEY and CDR2 SVGAGI. The CDR3 loop spans 13 amino acids. DNA for the CDR3: TGTGCCAGCAGCGGGACAGCCGGCGGCGAGCAGTACTTC. Translated: CASSGTAGGEQYF.

This chain uses TRBV9 with TRBJ2-3, with 10 positions matching TRBD2. The CDR3 spans 16 residues. Germline CDR1 and CDR2: SGDLS and YYNGEE. The trim removed 4 bases at V and 2 bases at J, leaving 7 bases unmatched. CDR3 nucleotides: TGTGCCAGCAGCTCTCGGACTAGCGGTAACACAGATACGCAGTATTTT. Translation: CASSSRTSGNTDTQYF. Complete variable domain (other parts from reference TRBV9 and TRBJ2-3): DSGVTQTPKHLITATGQRVTLRCSPRSGDLSVYWYQQSLDQGLQFLIQYYNGEERAKGNILERFSAQQFPDLHSELNLSSLELGDSALYFCASSSRTSGNTDTQYFGPGTRLTVL.

The table lists this clone with a few counts. The chain carries TRBV6-6 and TRBJ2-5, with 12 nucleotides matching TRBD2. J lost 7 bases, V lost 6 bases, and 9 bases had no gene match. The CDR3 extends over 15 amino acids. Germline V gene data show CDR1 as MNHNY and CDR2 as SVGAGI (reference sequence). In nucleotides, the CDR3 is TGTGCCAGCAGCCAGACTAGCGGGAGATCAGGGACCCAGTACTTC. This gives the protein CASSQTSGRSGTQYF.